The rows below give T cell receptor beta chains drawn from one sample of a study of OX40 agonist ivuxolimab in advanced cancers. Clones were sequenced by immunoSEQ multiplex PCR, and TCRdb holds only the in-frame ones, with some missing. Among 65,000 to 90,000 clones listed, about 89% were seen once. The source material was CD4+ or CD8+ T cells sorted from blood, sampled in a trial of the OX40 agonist ivuxolimab. These receptors originate from an adult with an advanced solid tumor such as melanoma, head and neck, liver or kidney cancer. CDR3s include the opening cysteine and the closing phenylalanine or tryptophan. D genes are given only for firm matches. Clone size is shown for a subset of rows, as once, few, many or a class of expanded clone.

V	size	D	J	length	DNA	CDR3
TRBV28	-	-	TRBJ2-3	10	TGTGCCAGCCCGCCAGATACGCAGTATTTT	CASPPDTQYF
TRBV12-5	once	-	TRBJ2-3	16	TGTGCTAGTGGTTTCTCCAGGGGAATCAGCACAGATACGCAGTATTTT	CASGFSRGISTDTQYF
TRBV6-6	-	TRBD1	TRBJ1-2	14	TGTGCCAGCAGTTACCCAGGGGGCGTTAATGGCTACACCTTC	CASSYPGGVNGYTF
TRBV2	-	-	TRBJ1-3	14	TGTGCCAGCAGTGAAGTGGGACTAGGAAACACCATATATTTT	CASSEVGLGNTIYF
TRBV28	-	-	TRBJ2-3	13	TGTGCCAGCAGTTTAGCTATCACAGATACGCAGTATTTT	CASSLAITDTQYF
TRBV27	-	-	TRBJ1-2	14	TGTGCCAGCAGTTTGGGATGGGGGAGCTATGGCTACACCTTC	CASSLGWGSYGYTF
TRBV6-6	few	-	TRBJ1-5	14	TGTGCCAGCAGTTATCCGGGGAACAATCAGCCCCAGCATTTT	CASSYPGNNQPQHF
TRBV7-9	-	TRBD1	TRBJ1-2	13	TGTGCCAGCAGGACACAGGGGGGCTATGGCTACACCTTC	CASRTQGGYGYTF
TRBV27	-	TRBD1	TRBJ2-3	16	TGTGCCAGCAGTTCTCATCCGACAGGGGGCGATGATACGCAGTATTTT	CASSSHPTGGDDTQYF
TRBV13	few	-	TRBJ2-3	14	TGTGCCAGCAGCTTGAGGGGATGGGGGGATACGCAGTATTTT	CASSLRGWGDTQYF
TRBV9	-	-	TRBJ2-3	14	TGTGCCAGCAGCGTATGGATAGAAAAAGATACGCAGTATTTT	CASSVWIEKDTQYF
TRBV28	-	TRBD2	TRBJ2-7	16	TGTGCCAGCAGTCTAATTAGCGGGGGGTACACCTACGAGCAGTACTTC	CASSLISGGYTYEQYF
TRBV4-2	-	TRBD2	TRBJ2-1	15	TGTGCCAGCAGCCAAGGACTAGCGGGATACAATGAGCAGTTCTTC	CASSQGLAGYNEQFF
TRBV6-1	-	-	TRBJ2-1	15	TGTGCCAGCAGGGGTGTTGGGACGGACTACAATGAGCAGTTCTTC	CASRGVGTDYNEQFF
TRBV4-1	-	-	TRBJ2-1	14	TGCGCCAGCAGCCAAAATCCGACAGGTCATGAGCAGTTCTTC	CASSQNPTGHEQFF
TRBV19	-	TRBD1	TRBJ2-7	14	TGTGCCAGTAGTATGGGACAGGGGGCTGGCGAGCAGTACTTC	CASSMGQGAGEQYF
TRBV9	-	-	TRBJ2-1	13	TGTGCCAGCAGCGTACTAGGGCTAAATGAGCAGTTCTTC	CASSVLGLNEQFF
TRBV25-1	few	-	TRBJ1-1	14	TGTGCCAGCAGTGAACAGACCGGGTCCACCTCAATCTCTTTT	CASSEQTGSTSISF
TRBV4-3	-	TRBD1	TRBJ1-1	17	TGCGCCAGCAGCCAAGATCGACAGGGGAGCCTGAGGACTGAAGCTTTCTTT	CASSQDRQGSLRTEAFF
TRBV28	-	TRBD2	TRBJ2-5	14	TGTGCCAGCAGGGATAGCGGGGGCCCCATGGACCAGTACTTC	CASRDSGGPMDQYF
TRBV30	-	TRBD2	TRBJ2-1	14	TGTGCCTGGAGTGTAGGACTAGCGGGGGGTGAGCAGTTCTTC	CAWSVGLAGGEQFF
TRBV28	-	-	TRBJ2-4	14	TGTGCCAGCAGTACCCCGCAGGGGCGAGACATTCAGTACTTC	CASSTPQGRDIQYF
TRBV6-1	-	TRBD2	TRBJ2-1	16	TGTGCCAGCATTGACTTAACTAGCGGGAGTTTCAATGAGCAGTTCTTC	CASIDLTSGSFNEQFF
TRBV5-4	-	-	TRBJ2-3	11	TGTGCCAGCAGCTTTGGGGATACGCAGTATTTT	CASSFGDTQYF
TRBV5-4	-	-	TRBJ2-1	12	TGTGCCAGCAGCTTTGGGGCCAATGAGCAGTTCTTC	CASSFGANEQFF
TRBV27	-	-	TRBJ2-3	12	TGTGCCAGCAGTTTTGGTGGAGATACGCAGTATTTT	CASSFGGDTQYF